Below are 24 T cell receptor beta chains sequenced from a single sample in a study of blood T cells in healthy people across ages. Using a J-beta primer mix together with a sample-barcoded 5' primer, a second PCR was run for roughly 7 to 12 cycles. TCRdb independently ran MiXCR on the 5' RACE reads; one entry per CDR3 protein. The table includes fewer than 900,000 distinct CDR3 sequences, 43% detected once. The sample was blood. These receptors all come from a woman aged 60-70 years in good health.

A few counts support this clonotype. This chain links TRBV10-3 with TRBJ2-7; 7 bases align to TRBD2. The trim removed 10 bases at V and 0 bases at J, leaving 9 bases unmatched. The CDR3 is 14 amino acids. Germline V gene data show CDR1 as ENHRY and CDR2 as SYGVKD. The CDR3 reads CATMGGLNSYEQYF. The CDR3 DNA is TGTGCCACCATGGGAGGGCTAAACTCCTACGAGCAGTACTTC.

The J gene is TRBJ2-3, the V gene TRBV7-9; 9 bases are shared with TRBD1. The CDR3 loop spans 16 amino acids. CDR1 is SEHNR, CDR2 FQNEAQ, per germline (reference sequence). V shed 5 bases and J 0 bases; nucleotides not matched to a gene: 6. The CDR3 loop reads CASSKRGTGSTDTQYF. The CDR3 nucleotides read TGTGCCAGCAGCAAAAGAGGGACAGGGAGCACAGATACGCAGTATTTT.

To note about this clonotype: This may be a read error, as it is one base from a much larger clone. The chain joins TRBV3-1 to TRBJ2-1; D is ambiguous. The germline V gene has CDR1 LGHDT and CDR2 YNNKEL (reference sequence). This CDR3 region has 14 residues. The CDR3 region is CASSQEGSKNGQFF. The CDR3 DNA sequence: TGTGCCAGCAGCCAAGAGGGCAGCAAAAATGGGCAGTTCTTC.

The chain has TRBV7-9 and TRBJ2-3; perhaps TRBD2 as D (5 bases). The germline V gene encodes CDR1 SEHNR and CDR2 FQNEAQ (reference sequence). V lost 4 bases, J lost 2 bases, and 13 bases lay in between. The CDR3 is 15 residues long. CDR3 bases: TGTGCCAGCAGCTCAGGAACTAGGTTCACAGATACGCAGTATTTT. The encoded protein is CASSSGTRFTDTQYF. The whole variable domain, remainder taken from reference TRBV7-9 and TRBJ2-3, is DTGVSQNPRHKITKRGQNVTFRCDPISEHNRLYWYRQTLGQGPEFLTYFQNEAQLEKSRLLSDRFSAERPKGSFSTLEIQRTEQGDSAMYLCASSSGTRFTDTQYFGPGTRLTVL.

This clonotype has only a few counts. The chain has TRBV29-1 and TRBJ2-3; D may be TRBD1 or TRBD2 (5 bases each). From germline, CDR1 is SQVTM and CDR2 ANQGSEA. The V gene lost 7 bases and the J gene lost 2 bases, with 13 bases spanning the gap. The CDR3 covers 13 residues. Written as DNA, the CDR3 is TGCAGCGCAACAGAGGGGCCCACAGATACGCAGTATTTT. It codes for CSATEGPTDTQYF.

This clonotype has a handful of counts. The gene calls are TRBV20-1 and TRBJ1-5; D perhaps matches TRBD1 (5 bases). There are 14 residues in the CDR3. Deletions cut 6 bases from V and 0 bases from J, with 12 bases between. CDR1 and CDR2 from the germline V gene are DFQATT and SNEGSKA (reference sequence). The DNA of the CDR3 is TGCAGTGCCCGGGACCTGTATAGCAATCAGCCCCAGCATTTT. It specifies CSARDLYSNQPQHF.

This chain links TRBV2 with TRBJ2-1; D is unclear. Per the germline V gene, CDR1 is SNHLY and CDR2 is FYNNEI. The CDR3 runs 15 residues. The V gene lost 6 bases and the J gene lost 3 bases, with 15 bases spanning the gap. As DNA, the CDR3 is TGTGCCAGCAGCCTGACCCCAGAGGACTACAATGAGCAGTTCTTC. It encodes CASSLTPEDYNEQFF.

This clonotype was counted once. CDR3 amino acids: CASSYGGFYEQYF. CDR3 sequence (DNA): TGTGCCAGCAGTTACGGGGGATTTTACGAGCAGTACTTC. The V gene is TRBV6-2 or TRBV6-3, the J gene TRBJ2-7, with D perhaps TRBD1 or TRBD2 (5 bases each). Germline V gene data show CDR1 as MNHEY and CDR2 as SVGEGT. The CDR3 consists of 13 residues. Trimming left V 2 bases short and J 4 bases short, with 9 bases between.

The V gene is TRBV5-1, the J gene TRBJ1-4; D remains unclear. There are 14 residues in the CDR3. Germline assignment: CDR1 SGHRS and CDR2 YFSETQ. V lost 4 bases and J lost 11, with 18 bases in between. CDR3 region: CASSADRQDRKLFF. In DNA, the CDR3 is TGCGCCAGCAGCGCGGACCGGCAGGATCGGAAACTGTTTTTT.

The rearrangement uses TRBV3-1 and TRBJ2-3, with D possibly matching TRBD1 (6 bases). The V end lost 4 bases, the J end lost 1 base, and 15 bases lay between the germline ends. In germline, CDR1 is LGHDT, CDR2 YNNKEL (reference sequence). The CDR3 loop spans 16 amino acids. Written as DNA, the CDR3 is TGTGCCAGCAGCCCCCCGGTCAGGGGAGGCACAGATACGCAGTATTTT. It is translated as CASSPPVRGGTDTQYF.

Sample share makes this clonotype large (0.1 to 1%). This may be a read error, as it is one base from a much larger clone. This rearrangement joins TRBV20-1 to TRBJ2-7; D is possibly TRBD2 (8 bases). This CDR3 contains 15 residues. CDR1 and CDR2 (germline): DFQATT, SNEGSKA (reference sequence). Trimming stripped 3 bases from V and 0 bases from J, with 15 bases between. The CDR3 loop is CSARRGRGDSYEQYF. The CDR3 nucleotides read TGCAGTGCTAGGAGGGGGCGGGGGGACTCCTACGAGCAGTACTTC.

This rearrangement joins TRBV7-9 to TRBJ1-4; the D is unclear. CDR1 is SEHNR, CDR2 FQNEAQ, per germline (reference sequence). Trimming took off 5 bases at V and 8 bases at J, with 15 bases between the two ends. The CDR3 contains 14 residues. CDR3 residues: CASSPTKGGEKLFF. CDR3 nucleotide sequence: TGTGCCAGCAGCCCAACAAAAGGAGGGGAAAAACTGTTTTTT.

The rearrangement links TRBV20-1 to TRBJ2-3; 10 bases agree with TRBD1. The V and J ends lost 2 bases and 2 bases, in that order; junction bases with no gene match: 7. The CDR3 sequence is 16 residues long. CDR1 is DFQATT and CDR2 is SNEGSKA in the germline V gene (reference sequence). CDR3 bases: TGCAGTGCTAGACCACCAGGACAGGGGGTCACAGATACGCAGTATTTT. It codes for CSARPPGQGVTDTQYF.

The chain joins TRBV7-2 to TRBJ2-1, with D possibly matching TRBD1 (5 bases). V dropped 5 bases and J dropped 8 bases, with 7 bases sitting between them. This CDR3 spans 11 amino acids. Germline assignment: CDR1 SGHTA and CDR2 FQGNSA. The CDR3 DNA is TGTGCCAGCAGCAGGGGCGATGAGCAGTTCTTC. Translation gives CASSRGDEQFF.

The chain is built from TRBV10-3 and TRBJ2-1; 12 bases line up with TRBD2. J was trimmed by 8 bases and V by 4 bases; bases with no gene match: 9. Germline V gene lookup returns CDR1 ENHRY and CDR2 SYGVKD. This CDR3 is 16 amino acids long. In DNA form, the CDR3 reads TGTGCCATCAGTGGAACGACTAGCGGGAGTAGAGATGAGCAGTTCTTC. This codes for CAISGTTSGSRDEQFF.

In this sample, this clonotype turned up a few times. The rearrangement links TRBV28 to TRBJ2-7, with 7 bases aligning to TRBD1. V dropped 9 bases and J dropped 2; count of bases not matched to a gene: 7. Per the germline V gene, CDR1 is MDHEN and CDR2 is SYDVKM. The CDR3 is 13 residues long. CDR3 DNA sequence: TGTGCCAGTGTCCGGGACAGCCCCTACGAGCAGTACTTC. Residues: CASVRDSPYEQYF. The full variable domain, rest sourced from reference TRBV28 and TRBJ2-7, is DVKVTQSSRYLVKRTGEKVFLECVQDMDHENMFWYRQDPGLGLRLIYFSYDVKMKEKGDIPEGYSVSREKKERFSLILESASTNQTSMYLCASVRDSPYEQYFGPGTRLTVT.

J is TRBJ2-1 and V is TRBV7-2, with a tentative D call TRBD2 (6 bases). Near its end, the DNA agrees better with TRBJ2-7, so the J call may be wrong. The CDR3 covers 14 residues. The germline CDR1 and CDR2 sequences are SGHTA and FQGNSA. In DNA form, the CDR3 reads TGTGCCAGCAGCTTAAGCGGGCTTTACAATGAGCAGTACTTC. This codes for CASSLSGLYNEQYF.

This CDR3 reads CSAAKGAGETQYF. CDR3 nucleotides: TGCAGTGCTGCCAAGGGGGCCGGAGAGACCCAGTACTTC. The chain links TRBV20-1 to TRBJ2-5, with 7 nucleotides matching TRBD1. The CDR3 extends over 13 amino acids. V trimming: 5 bases; J trimming: 4 bases; junction bases outside the gene matches: 7. Germline CDR1 DFQATT, CDR2 SNEGSKA (reference sequence).

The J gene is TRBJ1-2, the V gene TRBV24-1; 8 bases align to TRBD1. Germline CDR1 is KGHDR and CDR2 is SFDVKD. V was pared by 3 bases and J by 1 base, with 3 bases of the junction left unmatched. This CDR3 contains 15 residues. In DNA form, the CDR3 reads TGTGCCACCAGTGATCAACAGGGGGGTAACTATGGCTACACCTTC. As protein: CATSDQQGGNYGYTF.

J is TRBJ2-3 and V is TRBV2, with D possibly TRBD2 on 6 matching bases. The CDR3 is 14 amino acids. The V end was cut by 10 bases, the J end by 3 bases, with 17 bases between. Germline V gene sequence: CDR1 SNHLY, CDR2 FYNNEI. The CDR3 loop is CAIPEEGRTDTQYF. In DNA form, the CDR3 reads TGTGCCATCCCCGAGGAGGGACGGACAGATACGCAGTATTTT. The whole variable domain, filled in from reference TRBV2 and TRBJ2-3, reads EPEVTQTPSHQVTQMGQEVILRCVPISNHLYFYWYRQILGQKVEFLVSFYNNEISEKSEIFDDQFSVERPDGSNFTLKIRSTKLEDSAMYFCAIPEEGRTDTQYFGPGTRLTVL.

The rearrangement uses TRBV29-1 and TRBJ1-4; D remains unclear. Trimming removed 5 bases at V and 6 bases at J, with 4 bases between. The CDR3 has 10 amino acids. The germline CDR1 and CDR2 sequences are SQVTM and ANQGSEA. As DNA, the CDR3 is TGCAGCGTTTTTGATGAAAAACTGTTTTTT. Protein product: CSVFDEKLFF.

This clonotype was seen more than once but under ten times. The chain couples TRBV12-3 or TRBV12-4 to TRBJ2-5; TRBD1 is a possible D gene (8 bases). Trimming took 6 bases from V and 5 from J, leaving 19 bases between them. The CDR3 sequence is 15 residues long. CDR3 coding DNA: TGTGCCAGCAGACAGCAGGGGGCGCGGGGGGAGACCCAGTACTTC. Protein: CASRQQGARGETQYF.

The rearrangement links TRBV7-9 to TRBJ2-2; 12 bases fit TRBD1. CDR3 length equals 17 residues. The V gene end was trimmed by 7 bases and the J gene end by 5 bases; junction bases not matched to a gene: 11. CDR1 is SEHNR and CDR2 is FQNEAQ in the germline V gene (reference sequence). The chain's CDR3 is CASTQGTGGEITGELFF. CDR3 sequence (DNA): TGTGCCAGCACCCAGGGGACAGGGGGCGAAATTACCGGGGAGCTGTTTTTT.

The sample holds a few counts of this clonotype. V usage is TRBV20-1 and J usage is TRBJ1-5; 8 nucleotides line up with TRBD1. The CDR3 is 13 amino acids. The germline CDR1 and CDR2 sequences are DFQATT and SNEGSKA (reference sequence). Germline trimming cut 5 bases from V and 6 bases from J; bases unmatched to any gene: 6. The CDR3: CSAPGQGRQPQHF. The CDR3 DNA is TGCAGTGCTCCCGGACAGGGTCGTCAGCCCCAGCATTTT.